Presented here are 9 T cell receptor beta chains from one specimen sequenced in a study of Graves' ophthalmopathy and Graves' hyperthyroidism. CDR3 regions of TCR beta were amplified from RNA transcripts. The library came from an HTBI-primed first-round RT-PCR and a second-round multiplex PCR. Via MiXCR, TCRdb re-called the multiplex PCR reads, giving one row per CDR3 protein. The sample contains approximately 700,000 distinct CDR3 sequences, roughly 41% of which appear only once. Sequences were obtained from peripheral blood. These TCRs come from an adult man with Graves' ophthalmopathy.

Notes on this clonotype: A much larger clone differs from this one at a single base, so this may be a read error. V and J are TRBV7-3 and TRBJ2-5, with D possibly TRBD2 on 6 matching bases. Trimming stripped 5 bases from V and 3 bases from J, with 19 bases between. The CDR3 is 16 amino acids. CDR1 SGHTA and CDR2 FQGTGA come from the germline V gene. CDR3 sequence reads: CASSRGVRGEKETQYF. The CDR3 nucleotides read TGTGCCAGCAGCCGAGGGGTGCGGGGAGAAAAAGAGACCCAGTACTTC.

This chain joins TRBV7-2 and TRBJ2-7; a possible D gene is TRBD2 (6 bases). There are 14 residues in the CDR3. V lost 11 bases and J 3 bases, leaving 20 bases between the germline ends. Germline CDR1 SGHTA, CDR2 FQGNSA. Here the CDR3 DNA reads TGTGCCTGGAGAGGTAGCGGCCCTGGCTACGAGCAGTACTTC. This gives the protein CAWRGSGPGYEQYF.

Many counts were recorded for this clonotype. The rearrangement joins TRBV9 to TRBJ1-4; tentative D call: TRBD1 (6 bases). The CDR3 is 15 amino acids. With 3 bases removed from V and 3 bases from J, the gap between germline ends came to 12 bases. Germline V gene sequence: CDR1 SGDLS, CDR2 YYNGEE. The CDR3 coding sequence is TGTGCCAGCAGCGCAAGGGGGACACCTAATGAAAAACTGTTTTTT. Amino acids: CASSARGTPNEKLFF.

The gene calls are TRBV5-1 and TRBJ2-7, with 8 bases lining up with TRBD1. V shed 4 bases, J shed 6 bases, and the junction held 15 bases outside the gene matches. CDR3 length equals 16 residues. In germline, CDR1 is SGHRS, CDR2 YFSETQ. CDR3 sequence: CASSLYGQGGVGEQYF. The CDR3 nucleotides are TGCGCCAGCAGCCTCTATGGACAGGGAGGTGTGGGCGAGCAGTACTTC.

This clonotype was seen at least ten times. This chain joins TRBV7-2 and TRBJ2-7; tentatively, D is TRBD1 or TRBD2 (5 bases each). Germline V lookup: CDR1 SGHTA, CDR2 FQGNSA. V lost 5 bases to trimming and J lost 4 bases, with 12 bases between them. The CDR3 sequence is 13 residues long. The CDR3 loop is CASSRDLYYEQYF. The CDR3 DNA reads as TGTGCCAGCAGCAGGGACCTCTATTACGAGCAGTACTTC.

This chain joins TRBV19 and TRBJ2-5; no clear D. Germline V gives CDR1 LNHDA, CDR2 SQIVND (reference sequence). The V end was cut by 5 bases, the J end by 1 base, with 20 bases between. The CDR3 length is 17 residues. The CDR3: CASSPRRGLGSQETQYF. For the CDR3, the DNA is TGTGCCAGTAGTCCCCGCCGCGGTTTAGGTTCCCAAGAGACCCAGTACTTC.

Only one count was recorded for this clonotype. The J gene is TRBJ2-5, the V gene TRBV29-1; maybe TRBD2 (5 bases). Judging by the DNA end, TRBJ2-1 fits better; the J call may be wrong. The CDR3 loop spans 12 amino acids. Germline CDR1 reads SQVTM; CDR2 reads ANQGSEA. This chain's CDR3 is CSAARSPGEQFF. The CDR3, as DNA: TGCAGCGCTGCTCGGTCCCCGGGGGAGCAGTTCTTC.

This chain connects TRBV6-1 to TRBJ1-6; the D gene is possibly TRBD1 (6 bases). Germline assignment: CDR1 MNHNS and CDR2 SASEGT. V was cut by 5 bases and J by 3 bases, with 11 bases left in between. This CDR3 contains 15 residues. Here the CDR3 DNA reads TGTGCCAGCAGTAGGGGACACCTCTATAATTCACCCCTCCACTTT. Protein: CASSRGHLYNSPLHF.

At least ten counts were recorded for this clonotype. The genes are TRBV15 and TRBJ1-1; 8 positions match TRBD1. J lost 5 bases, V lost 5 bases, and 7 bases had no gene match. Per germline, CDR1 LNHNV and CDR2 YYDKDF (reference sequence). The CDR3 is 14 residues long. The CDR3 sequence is CATSPRDRGTEAFF. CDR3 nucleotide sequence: TGTGCCACCAGCCCCCGAGACAGGGGAACTGAAGCTTTCTTT. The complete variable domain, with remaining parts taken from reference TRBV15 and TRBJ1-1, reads DAMVIQNPRYQVTQFGKPVTLSCSQTLNHNVMYWYQQKSSQAPKLLFHYYDKDFNNEADTPDNFQSRRPNTSFCFLDIRSPGLGDTAMYLCATSPRDRGTEAFFGQGTRLTVV.